A selection of T cell receptor beta chains follows, all from one sample in a study of shared clonotypes between healthy human individuals. Libraries were prepared by immunoSEQ multiplex PCR; TCRdb keeps only in-frame clonotypes and omits some of them. Found here are around 550,000 clones, 95% to 97% of them singletons; the top ten hold 0.06%. The sample consisted of naive CD4+ T cells sorted from blood. The receptors here all came from a woman aged 30 to 39 in good health. Both conserved end residues are part of each CDR3. The D gene is left open where the match is weak.

D gene	J gene	CDR3 length	V gene	CDR3 protein
TRBD2	TRBJ2-7	16	TRBV28	CASSPSPRLAGYEQYF
TRBD2	TRBJ2-1	16	TRBV4-1	CASSQGSGTSYNEQFF
TRBD1	TRBJ1-5	16	TRBV6-5	CASSSGRRGLNQPQHF
TRBD1	TRBJ1-4	15	TRBV6-1	CASSPLGQPNEKLFF
.	TRBJ1-4	15	TRBV7-6	CASSPRWATNEKLFF
.	TRBJ2-1	15	TRBV5-6	CASSPTGSSYNEQFF
TRBD2	TRBJ2-7	15	TRBV2	CASSPTSGSVYEQYF
TRBD2	TRBJ2-7	17	TRBV5-1	CASSLDLAGVSAYEQYF
.	TRBJ2-1	14	TRBV29-1	CSVEFQGQRDEQFF
.	TRBJ2-2	17	TRBV2	CASSEDELRTNTGELFF
.	TRBJ1-2	13	TRBV19	CASSQDGNYGYTF
TRBD2	TRBJ2-3	15	TRBV11-3	CASSLSGRITDTQYF
.	TRBJ2-7	14	TRBV27	CASSRQPLTHEQYF
TRBD1	TRBJ2-7	14	TRBV6-5	CASSYSAGGNEQYF
.	TRBJ1-1	14	TRBV5-4	CASSVDLESTEAFF
TRBD1	TRBJ1-5	15	TRBV19	CASSPDRGHNQPQHF
TRBD2	TRBJ2-1	15	TRBV11-2	CASSPGGSSYNEQFF
TRBD2	TRBJ2-7	14	TRBV27	CASTFSGGGGEQYF
.	TRBJ2-5	11	TRBV20-1	CSQENQETQYF
TRBD2	TRBJ2-1	17	TRBV18	CASSSRLASSSYNEQFF
.	TRBJ2-7	15	TRBV19	CATSNTGLGVYEQYF
.	TRBJ2-5	14	TRBV6-5	CAISPEGAEETQYF
.	TRBJ2-1	14	TRBV29-1	CSVSRDSSYNEQFF
.	TRBJ1-1	14	TRBV7-9	CASSSQGRLTEAFF
.	TRBJ2-1	15	TRBV6-5	CASRLDIRPHNEQFF
TRBD2	TRBJ2-1	16	TRBV9	CASSVGAGDSDNEQFF
.	TRBJ2-3	14	TRBV7-3	CASSVQGSADTQYF
.	TRBJ2-5	13	TRBV11-2	CASSLSSKETQYF
.	TRBJ2-7	14	TRBV18	CASSPGTQDYEQYF
.	TRBJ1-1	12	TRBV29-1	CSAGSVRGEAFF
TRBD1	TRBJ2-2	17	TRBV7-8	CASSLAPPGQGSGELFF
TRBD2	TRBJ2-7	19	TRBV6-1	CASSEAFLAGGLSSYEQYF
TRBD2	.	16	TRBV7-2	CASSLLGRLAVYEQYF